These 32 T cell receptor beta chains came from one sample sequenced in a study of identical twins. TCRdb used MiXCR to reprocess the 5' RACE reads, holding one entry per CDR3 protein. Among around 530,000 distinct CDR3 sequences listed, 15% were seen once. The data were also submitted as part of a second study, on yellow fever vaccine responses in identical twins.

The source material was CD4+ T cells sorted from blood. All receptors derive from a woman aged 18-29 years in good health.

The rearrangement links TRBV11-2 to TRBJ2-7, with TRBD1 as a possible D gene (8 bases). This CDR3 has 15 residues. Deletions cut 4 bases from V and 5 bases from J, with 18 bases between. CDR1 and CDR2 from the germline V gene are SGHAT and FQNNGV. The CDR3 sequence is CASSSKSGTGNEQYF. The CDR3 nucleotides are TGTGCCAGCAGCTCCAAAAGCGGGACAGGAAACGAGCAGTACTTC. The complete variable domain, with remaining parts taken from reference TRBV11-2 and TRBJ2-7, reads EAGVAQSPRYKIIEKRQSVAFWCNPISGHATLYWYQQILGQGPKLLIQFQNNGVVDDSQLPKDRFSAERLKGVDSTLKIQPAKLEDSAVYLCASSSKSGTGNEQYFGPGTRLTVT.

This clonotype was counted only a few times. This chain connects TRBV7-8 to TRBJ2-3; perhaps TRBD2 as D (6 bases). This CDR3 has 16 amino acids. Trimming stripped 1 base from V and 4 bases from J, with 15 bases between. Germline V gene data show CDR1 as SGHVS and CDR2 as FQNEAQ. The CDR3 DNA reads TGTGCCAGCAGCTTAGAGGTAGCGGAAGTAGCAGATACGCAGTATTTT. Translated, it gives CASSLEVAEVADTQYF.

CDR3 in DNA: TGTGCCAGCAGTGCCGGAGCGGGAGTCTGGAATGAGCAGTTCTTC. Protein: CASSAGAGVWNEQFF. The chain is built from TRBV12-3 or TRBV12-4 and TRBJ2-1, with 8 bases aligning to TRBD2. Trimming cost V 5 bases and J 7 bases; bases outside gene matches: 10. This CDR3 is built from 15 residues.

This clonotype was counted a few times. For the CDR3, the DNA is TGTGCCACCCTGGCGGGGAATGAGCAGTTCTTC. Translating it yields CATLAGNEQFF. V is TRBV24-1 and J is TRBJ2-1; perhaps TRBD2 as D (6 bases). The CDR3 runs 11 residues. Looked up from germline, CDR1 is KGHDR and CDR2 is SFDVKD. The V gene lost 9 bases and the J gene lost 7 bases, with 9 bases spanning the gap.

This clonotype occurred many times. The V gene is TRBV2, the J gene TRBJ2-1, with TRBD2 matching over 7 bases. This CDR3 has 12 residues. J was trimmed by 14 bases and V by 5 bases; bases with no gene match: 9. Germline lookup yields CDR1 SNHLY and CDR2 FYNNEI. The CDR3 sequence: CASSKTSRPEFF. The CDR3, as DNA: TGTGCCAGCAGTAAGACTAGCCGTCCCGAGTTCTTC. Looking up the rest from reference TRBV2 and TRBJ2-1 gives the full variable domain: EPEVTQTPSHQVTQMGQEVILRCVPISNHLYFYWYRQILGQKVEFLVSFYNNEISEKSEIFDDQFSVERPDGSNFTLKIRSTKLEDSAMYFCASSKTSRPEFFGPGTRLTVL.

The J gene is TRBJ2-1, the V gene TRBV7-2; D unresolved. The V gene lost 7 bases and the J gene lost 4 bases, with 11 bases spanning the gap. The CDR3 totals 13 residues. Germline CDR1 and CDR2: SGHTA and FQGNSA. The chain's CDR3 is CASTLPEYNEQFF. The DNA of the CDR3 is TGTGCCAGCACCCTTCCGGAGTACAATGAGCAGTTCTTC.

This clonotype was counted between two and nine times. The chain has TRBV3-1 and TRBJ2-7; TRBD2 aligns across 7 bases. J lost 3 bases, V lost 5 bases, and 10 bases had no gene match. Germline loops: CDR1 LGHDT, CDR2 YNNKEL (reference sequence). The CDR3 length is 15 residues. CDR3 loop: CASSATGGSVYEQYF. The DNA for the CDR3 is TGTGCCAGCAGCGCCACCGGCGGGAGTGTCTACGAGCAGTACTTC.

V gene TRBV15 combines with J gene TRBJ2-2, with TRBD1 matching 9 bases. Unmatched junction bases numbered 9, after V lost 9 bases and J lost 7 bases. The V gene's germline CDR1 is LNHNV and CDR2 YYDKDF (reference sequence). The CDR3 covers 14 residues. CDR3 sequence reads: CATRDREVVGELFF. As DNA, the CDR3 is TGTGCCACACGGGACAGGGAGGTCGTCGGGGAGCTGTTTTTT.

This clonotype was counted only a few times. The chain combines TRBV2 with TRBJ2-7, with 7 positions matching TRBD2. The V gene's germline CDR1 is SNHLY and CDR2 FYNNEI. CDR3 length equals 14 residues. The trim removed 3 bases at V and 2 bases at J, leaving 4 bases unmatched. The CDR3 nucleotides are TGTGCCAGCAGTGACCGACTAGCCGCCTACGAGCAGTACTTC. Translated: CASSDRLAAYEQYF.

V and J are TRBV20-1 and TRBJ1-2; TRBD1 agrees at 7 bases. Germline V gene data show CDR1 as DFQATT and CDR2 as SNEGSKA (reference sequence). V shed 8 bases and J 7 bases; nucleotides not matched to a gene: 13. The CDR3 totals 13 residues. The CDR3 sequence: CSHRGDSRGGYTF. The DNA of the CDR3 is TGCAGTCACCGAGGGGACAGTCGGGGTGGCTACACCTTC.

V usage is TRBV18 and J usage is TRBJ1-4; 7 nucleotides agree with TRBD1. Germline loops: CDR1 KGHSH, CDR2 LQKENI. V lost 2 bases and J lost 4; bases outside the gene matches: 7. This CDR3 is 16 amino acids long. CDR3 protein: CASSPERDRDNEKLFF. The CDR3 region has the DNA TGTGCCAGCTCACCAGAGCGAGACAGGGATAATGAAAAACTGTTTTTT.

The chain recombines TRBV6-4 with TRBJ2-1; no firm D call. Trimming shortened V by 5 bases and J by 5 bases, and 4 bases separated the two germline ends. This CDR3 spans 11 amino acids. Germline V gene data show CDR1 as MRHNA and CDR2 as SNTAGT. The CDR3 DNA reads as TGTGCCAGCAGTCATAACAATGAGCAGTTCTTC. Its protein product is CASSHNNEQFF.

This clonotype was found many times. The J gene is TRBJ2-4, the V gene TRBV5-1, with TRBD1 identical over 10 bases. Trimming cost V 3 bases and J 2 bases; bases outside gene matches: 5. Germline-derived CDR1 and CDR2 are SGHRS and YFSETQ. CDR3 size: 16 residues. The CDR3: CASSSGQGVSKNIQYF. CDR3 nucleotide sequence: TGCGCCAGCAGCTCAGGACAGGGGGTGTCCAAAAACATTCAGTACTTC.

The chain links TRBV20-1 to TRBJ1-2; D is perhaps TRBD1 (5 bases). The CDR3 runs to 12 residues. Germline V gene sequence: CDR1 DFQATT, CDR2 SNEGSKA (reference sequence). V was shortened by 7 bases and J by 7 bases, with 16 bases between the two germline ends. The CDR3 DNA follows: TGCAGTGTATGGGTGGCAGGGACTGGCTACACCTTC. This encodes CSVWVAGTGYTF.

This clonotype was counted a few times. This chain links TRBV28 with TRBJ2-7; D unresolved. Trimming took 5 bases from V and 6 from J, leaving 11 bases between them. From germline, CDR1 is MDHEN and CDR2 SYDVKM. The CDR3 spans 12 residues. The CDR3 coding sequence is TGTGCCAGCAGTCTTACTGGGTCCGAGCAGTACTTC. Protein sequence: CASSLTGSEQYF.

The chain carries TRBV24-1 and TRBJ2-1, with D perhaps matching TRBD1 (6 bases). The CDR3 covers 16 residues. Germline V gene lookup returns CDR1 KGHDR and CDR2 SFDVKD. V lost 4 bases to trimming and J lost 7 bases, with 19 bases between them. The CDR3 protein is CATSDPSGVGSNEQFF. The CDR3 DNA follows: TGTGCCACCAGTGACCCCTCAGGGGTAGGGAGTAATGAGCAGTTCTTC.

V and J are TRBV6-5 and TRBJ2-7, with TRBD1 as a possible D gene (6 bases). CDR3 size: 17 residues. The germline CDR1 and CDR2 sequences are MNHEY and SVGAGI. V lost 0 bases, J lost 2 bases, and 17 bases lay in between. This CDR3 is CASSYSGNQGLPYEQYF. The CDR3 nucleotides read TGTGCCAGCAGTTACTCAGGGAACCAGGGGCTCCCCTACGAGCAGTACTTC.

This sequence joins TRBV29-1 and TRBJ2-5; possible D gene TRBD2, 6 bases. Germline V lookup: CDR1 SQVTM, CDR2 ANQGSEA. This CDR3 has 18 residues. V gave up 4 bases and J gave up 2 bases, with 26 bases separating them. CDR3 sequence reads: CSVGSRRHTGDPQETQYF. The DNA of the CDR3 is TGCAGCGTTGGATCCCGACGACACACGGGGGATCCTCAAGAGACCCAGTACTTC.

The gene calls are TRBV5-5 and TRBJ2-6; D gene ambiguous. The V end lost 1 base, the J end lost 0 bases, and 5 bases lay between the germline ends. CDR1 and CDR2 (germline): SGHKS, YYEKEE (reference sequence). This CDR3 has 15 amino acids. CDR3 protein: CASSLPNSGANVLTF. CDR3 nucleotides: TGTGCCAGCAGCTTGCCGAACTCTGGGGCCAACGTCCTGACTTTC.

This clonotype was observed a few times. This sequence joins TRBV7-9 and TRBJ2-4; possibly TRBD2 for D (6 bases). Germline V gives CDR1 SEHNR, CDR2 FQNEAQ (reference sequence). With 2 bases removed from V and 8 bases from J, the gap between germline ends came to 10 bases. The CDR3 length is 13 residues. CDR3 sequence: CASSLLGSDIQYF. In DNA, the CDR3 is TGTGCCAGCAGCTTACTCGGGAGCGACATTCAGTACTTC.

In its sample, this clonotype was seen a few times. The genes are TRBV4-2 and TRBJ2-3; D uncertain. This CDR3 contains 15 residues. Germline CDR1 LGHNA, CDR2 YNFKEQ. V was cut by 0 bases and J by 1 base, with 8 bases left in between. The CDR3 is CASSQDLFGTDTQYF. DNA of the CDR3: TGTGCCAGCAGCCAAGATTTGTTCGGCACAGATACGCAGTATTTT.

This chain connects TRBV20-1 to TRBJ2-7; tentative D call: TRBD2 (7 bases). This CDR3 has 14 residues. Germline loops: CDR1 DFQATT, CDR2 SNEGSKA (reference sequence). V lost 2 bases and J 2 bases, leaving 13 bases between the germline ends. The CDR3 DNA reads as TGCAGTGCTAGACCCACAGGGACTACCTACGAGCAGTACTTC. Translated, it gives CSARPTGTTYEQYF.

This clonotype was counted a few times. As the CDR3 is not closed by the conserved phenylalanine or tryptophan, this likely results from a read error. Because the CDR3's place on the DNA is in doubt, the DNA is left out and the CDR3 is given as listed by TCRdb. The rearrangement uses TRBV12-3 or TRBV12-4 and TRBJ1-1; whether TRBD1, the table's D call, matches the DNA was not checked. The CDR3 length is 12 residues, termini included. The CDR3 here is CASSLARGPLMP.

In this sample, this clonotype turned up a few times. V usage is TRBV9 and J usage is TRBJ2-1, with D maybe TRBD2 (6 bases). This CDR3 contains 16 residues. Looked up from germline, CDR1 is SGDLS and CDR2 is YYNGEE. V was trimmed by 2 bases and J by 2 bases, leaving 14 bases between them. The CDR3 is CASSVLAGGTYNEQFF. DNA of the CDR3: TGTGCCAGCAGCGTCCTCGCCGGGGGAACCTACAATGAGCAGTTCTTC.

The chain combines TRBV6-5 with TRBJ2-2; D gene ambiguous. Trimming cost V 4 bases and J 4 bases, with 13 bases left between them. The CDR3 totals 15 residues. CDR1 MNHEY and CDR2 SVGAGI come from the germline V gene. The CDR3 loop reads CASSWLTERTGELFF. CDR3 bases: TGTGCCAGCAGTTGGCTAACCGAGCGCACCGGGGAGCTGTTTTTT.

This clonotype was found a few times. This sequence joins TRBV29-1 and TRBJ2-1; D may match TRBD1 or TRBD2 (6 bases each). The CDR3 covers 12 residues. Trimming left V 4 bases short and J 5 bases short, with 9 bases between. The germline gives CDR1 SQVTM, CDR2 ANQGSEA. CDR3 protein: CSVGGGHNEQFF. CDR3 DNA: TGCAGCGTTGGAGGGGGGCACAATGAGCAGTTCTTC.

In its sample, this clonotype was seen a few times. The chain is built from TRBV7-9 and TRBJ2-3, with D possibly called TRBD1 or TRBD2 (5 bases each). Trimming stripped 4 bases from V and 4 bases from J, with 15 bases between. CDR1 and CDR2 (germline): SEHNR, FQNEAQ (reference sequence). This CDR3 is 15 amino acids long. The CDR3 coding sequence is TGTGCCAGCAGCTCATCTCGGGACCCTCCAGATACGCAGTATTTT. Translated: CASSSSRDPPDTQYF.

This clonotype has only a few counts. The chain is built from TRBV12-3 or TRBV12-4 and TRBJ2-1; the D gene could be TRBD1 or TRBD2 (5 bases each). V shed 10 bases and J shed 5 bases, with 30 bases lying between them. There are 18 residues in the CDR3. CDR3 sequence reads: CATKRETRGPLFHNEQFF. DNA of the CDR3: TGTGCCACTAAGAGGGAAACCCGGGGCCCCCTGTTCCACAATGAGCAGTTCTTC.

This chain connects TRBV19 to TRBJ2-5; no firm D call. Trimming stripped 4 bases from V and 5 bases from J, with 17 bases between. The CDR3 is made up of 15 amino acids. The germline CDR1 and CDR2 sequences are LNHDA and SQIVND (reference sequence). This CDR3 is CASSNQDAGRETQYF. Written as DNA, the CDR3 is TGTGCCAGTAGTAACCAGGACGCAGGAAGGGAGACCCAGTACTTC.

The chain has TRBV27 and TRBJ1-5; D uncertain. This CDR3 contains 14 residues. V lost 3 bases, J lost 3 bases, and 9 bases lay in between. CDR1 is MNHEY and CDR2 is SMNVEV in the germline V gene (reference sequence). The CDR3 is CASSFWGNNQPQHF. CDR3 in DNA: TGTGCCAGCAGTTTTTGGGGTAACAATCAGCCCCAGCATTTT.

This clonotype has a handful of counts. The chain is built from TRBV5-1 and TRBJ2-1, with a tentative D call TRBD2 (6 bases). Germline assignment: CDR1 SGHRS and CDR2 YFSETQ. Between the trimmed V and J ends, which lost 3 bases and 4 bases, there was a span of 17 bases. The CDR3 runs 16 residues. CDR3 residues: CASSSTTSSSYNEQFF. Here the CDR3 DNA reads TGCGCCAGCAGCTCAACGACTAGTAGTAGTTACAATGAGCAGTTCTTC.

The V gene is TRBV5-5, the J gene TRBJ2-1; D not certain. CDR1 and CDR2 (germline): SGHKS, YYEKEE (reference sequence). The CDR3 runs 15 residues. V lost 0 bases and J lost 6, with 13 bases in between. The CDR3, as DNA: TGTGCCAGCAGCTTGGATCCAAGGCGGACCAATGAGCAGTTCTTC. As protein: CASSLDPRRTNEQFF.